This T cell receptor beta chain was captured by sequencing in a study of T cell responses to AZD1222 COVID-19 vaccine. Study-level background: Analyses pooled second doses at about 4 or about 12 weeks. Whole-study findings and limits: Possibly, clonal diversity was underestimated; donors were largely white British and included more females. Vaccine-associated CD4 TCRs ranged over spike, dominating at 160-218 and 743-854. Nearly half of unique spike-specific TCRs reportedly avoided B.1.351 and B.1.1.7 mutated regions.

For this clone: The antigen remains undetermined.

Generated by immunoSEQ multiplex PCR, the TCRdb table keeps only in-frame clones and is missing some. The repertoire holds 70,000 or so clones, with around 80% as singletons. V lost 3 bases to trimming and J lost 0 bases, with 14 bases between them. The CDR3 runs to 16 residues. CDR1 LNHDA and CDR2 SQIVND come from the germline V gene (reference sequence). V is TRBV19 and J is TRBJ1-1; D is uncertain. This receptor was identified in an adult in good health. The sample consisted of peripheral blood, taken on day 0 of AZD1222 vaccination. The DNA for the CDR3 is TGTGCCAGTAGTATTAGTCTGCGGGGATTGAACACTGAAGCTTTCTTT. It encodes CASSISLRGLNTEAFF.